The T cell receptor beta chain described here comes from a study of T cells after yellow fever vaccination. This clonotype was picked up a small number of times. The antigen remains unidentified. TCRdb passed the 5' RACE reads through MiXCR, listing each CDR3 protein once. The table has approximately 330,000 distinct CDR3 sequences, about 4% seen once. Study-level findings and limits: Overall, a small share of clonotypes was seen in both CD4 and CD8 compartments.

The sample consisted of PBMCs, taken 5 days after the yellow fever booster vaccination. This sequence originates from a man younger than 30 who received the YFV17D yellow fever vaccine.

The CDR3 sequence: CASSLYGGGQETQYF. CDR3 nucleotides: TGCGCCAGCAGCTTGTACGGGGGGGGCCAAGAGACCCAGTACTTC. This rearrangement joins TRBV5-1 to TRBJ2-5, with 8 bases aligning to TRBD2. CDR1 is SGHRS and CDR2 is YFSETQ in the germline V gene. This CDR3 is built from 15 residues. The junction had 3 bases not matched to a gene; V was cut back by 1 base and J by 1 base. Together with reference TRBV5-1 and TRBJ2-5, the CDR3 gives the full variable domain: KAGVTQTPRYLIKTRGQQVTLSCSPISGHRSVSWYQQTPGQGLQFLFEYFSETQRNKGNFPGRFSGRQFSNSRSEMNVSTLELGDSALYLCASSLYGGGQETQYFGPGTRLLVL.